This TCR beta chain stems from a study of blood T cell repertoires in COVID-19. Across the whole study: The United States, Italy and Spain provided the acute and convalescent COVID-19 samples. Nucleic acid was either cDNA or gDNA, and it came from T cells, B-cell-depleted T cells, or PBMCs.

Authors' processing steps: Scientists estimated how many nucleated cells there were by amplifying reference gene primers. Sequenced by immunoSEQ multiplex PCR; TCRdb stores in-frame clones only, minus some. The DNA was the basis for D and trimming; V, J and clone size are from that table. The table shows 300,000 to 450,000 clones, with about 90% occurring only once. Followed longitudinally, the Seattle patients had been enrolled during active infection. This CDR3 spans 16 amino acids. V lost 6 bases and J lost 1; bases outside the gene matches: 8. Germline-derived CDR1 and CDR2 are MNHNY and SVGAGI (reference sequence).

Sequencing was performed on peripheral blood. This sequence originates from a woman between 55 and 75 years old with COVID-19, enrolled during active disease. This chain connects TRBV6-6 to TRBJ2-7, with 11 bases lining up with TRBD2. CDR3 nucleotide sequence: TGTGCCAGCAGGGATAGCGGGGGGGCCGTTTCCTACGAGCAGTACTTC. Its protein product is CASRDSGGAVSYEQYF.